This entry is about one T cell receptor beta chain. Its antigen is not known. For the second PCR, which ran for about 7 to 11 cycles, a sample-barcoded 5' primer and a J-beta primer mix were used. Each of the cDNA molecules was tagged by a template-switch adaptor with 12 random nucleotides. Each CDR3 protein gets one entry after TCRdb re-called the 5' RACE reads with MiXCR. The table lists 1,100,000 or so distinct CDR3 sequences, under 45% of them singletons. Per germline, CDR1 LGHDT and CDR2 YNNKEL (reference sequence). The germline V and J ends were trimmed by 5 bases and 9 bases, with 16 bases remaining between them. The length of the CDR3 is 13 residues. The record originates from a study of blood T cells in healthy people across ages. Whole-study findings and limits: A greater number of naive CD4+ cells and higher diversity distinguished long-lived donors from aged donors.

The sequenced sample consisted of blood. The sequence was collected from a woman aged 55-70 years in good health. The V gene is TRBV3-1, the J gene TRBJ2-5; D is perhaps TRBD2 (6 bases). The CDR3 coding sequence is TGTGCCAGCAGCAAGGGAGGCTTTCGGTCCCAGTACTTC. It translates to CASSKGGFRSQYF.